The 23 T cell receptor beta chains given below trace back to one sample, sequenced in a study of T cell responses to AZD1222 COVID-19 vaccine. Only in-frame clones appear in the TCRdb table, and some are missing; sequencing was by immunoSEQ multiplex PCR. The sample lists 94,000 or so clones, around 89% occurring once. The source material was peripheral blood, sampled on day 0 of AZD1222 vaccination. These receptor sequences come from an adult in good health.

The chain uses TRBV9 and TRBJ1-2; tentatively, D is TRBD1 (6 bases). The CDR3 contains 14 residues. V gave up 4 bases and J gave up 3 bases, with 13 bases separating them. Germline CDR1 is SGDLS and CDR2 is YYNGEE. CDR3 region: CASSLQGRHYGYTF. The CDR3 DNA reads TGTGCCAGCAGCCTCCAGGGGCGGCACTATGGCTACACCTTC. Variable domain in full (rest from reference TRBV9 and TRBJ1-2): DSGVTQTPKHLITATGQRVTLRCSPRSGDLSVYWYQQSLDQGLQFLIQYYNGEERAKGNILERFSAQQFPDLHSELNLSSLELGDSALYFCASSLQGRHYGYTFGSGTRLTVV.

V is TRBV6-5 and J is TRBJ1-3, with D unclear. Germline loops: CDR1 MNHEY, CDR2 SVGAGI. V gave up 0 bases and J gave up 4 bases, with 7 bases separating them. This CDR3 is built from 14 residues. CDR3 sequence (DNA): TGTGCCAGCAGTTACTCCCCGGCGGGAAACACCATATATTTT. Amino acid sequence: CASSYSPAGNTIYF.

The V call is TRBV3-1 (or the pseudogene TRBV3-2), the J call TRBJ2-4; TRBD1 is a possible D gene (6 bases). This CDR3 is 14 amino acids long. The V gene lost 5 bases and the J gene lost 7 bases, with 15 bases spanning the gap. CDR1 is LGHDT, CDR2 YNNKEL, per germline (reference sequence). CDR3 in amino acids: CASSFNDRINIQYF. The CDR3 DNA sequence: TGTGCCAGCAGCTTCAATGACAGGATCAACATTCAGTACTTC.

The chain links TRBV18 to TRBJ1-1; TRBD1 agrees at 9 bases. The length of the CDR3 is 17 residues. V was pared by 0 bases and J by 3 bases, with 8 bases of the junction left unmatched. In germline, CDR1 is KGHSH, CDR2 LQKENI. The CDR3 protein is CASSPPGQGGWDTEAFF. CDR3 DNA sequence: TGTGCCAGCTCACCACCGGGACAGGGAGGATGGGACACTGAAGCTTTCTTT.

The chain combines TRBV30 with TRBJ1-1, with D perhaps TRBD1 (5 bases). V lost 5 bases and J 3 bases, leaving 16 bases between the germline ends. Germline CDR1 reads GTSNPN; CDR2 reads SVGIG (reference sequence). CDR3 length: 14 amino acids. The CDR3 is CAWGRGTGDTEAFF. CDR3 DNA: TGTGCCTGGGGAAGAGGGACGGGGGACACTGAAGCTTTCTTT.

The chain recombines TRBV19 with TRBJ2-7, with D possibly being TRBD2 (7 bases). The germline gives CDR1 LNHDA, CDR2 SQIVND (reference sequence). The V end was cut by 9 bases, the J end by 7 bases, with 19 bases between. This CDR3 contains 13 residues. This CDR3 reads CASGDRGAGEQYF. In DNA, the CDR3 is TGTGCCAGCGGGGATCGGGGGGCAGGGGAGCAGTACTTC.

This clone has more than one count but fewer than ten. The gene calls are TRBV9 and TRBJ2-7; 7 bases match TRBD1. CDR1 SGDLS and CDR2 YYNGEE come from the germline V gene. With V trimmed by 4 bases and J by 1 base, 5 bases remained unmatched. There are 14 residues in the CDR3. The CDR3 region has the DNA TGTGCCAGCAGCCCCAGGACAGGATCCTACGAGCAGTACTTC. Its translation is CASSPRTGSYEQYF.

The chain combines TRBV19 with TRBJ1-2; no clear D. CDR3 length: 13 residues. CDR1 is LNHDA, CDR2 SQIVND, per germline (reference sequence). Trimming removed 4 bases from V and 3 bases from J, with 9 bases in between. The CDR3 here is CASSTTKYYGYTF. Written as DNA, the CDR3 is TGTGCCAGTAGTACCACTAAATACTATGGCTACACCTTC. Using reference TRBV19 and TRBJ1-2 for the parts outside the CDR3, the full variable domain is DGGITQSPKYLFRKEGQNVTLSCEQNLNHDAMYWYRQDPGQGLRLIYYSQIVNDFQKGDIAEGYSVSREKKESFPLTVTSAQKNPTAFYLCASSTTKYYGYTFGSGTRLTVV.

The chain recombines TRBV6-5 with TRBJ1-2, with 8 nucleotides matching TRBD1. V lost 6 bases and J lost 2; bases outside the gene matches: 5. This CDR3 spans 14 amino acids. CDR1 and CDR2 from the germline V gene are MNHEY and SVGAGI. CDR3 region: CASSRDRLNYGYTF. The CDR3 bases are TGTGCCAGCAGCCGGGACAGGCTCAACTATGGCTACACCTTC.

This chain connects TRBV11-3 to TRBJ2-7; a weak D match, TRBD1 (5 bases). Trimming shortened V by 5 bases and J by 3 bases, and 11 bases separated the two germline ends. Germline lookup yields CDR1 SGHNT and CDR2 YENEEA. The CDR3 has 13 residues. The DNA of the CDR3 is TGTGCCAGCAGCCTAGGACAATACTACGAGCAGTACTTC. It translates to CASSLGQYYEQYF. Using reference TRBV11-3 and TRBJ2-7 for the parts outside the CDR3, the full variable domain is EAGVVQSPRYKIIEKKQPVAFWCNPISGHNTLYWYLQNLGQGPELLIRYENEEAVDDSQLPKDRFSAERLKGVDSTLKIQPAELGDSAVYLCASSLGQYYEQYFGPGTRLTVT.

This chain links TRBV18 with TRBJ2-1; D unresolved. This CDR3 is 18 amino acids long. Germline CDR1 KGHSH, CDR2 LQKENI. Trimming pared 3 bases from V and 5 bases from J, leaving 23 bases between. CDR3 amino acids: CASSPNQAGHPLNNEQFF. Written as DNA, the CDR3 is TGTGCCAGCTCACCTAATCAAGCCGGTCACCCCTTAAACAATGAGCAGTTCTTC.

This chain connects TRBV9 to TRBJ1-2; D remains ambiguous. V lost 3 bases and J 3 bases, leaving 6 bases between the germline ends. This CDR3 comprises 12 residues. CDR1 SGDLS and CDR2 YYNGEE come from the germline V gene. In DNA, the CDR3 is TGTGCCAGCAGCGCAGCGTACTATGGCTACACCTTC. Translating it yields CASSAAYYGYTF.

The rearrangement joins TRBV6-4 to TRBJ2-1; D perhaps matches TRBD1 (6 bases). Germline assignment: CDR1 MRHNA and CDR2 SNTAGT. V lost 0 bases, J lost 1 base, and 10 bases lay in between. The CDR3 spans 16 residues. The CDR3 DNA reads TGTGCCAGCAGTGACTCGGCGACAGGATCCTACAATGAGCAGTTCTTC. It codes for CASSDSATGSYNEQFF.

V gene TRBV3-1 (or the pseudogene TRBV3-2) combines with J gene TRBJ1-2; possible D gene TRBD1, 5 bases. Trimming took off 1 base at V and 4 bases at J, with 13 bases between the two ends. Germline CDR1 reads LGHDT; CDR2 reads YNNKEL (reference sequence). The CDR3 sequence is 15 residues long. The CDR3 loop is CASSQVSNRRYGYTF. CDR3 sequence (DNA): TGTGCCAGCAGCCAAGTCTCCAACAGGCGCTATGGCTACACCTTC.

The CDR3 is CASSPRDRGYKLFF. DNA for the CDR3: TGTGCCAGCAGCCCGAGGGACAGGGGGTATAAACTGTTTTTT. V and J are TRBV11-2 and TRBJ1-4; 11 bases align to TRBD1. Germline lookup yields CDR1 SGHAT and CDR2 FQNNGV. This CDR3 comprises 14 residues. V lost 5 bases, J lost 11 bases, and 7 bases stayed unmatched.

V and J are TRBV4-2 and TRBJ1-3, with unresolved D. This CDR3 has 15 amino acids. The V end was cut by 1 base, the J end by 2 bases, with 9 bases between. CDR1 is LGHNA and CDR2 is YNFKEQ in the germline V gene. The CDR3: CASSQAVEAGNTIYF. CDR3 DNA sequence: TGTGCCAGCAGCCAAGCAGTGGAGGCTGGAAACACCATATATTTT.

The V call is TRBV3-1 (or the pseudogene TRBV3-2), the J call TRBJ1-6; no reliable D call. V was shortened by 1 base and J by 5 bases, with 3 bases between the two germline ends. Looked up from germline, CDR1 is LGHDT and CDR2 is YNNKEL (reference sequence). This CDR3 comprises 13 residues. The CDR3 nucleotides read TGTGCCAGCAGCCAAGTTGATAATTCACCCCTCCACTTT. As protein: CASSQVDNSPLHF.

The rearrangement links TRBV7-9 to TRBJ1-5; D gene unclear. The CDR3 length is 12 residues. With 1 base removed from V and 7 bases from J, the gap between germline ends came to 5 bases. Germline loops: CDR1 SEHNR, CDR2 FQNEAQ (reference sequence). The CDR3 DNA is TGTGCCAGCAGCTTAGGTTACCAGCCCCAGCATTTT. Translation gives CASSLGYQPQHF. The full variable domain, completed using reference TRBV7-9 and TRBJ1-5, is DTGVSQNPRHKITKRGQNVTFRCDPISEHNRLYWYRQTLGQGPEFLTYFQNEAQLEKSRLLSDRFSAERPKGSFSTLEIQRTEQGDSAMYLCASSLGYQPQHFGDGTRLSIL.

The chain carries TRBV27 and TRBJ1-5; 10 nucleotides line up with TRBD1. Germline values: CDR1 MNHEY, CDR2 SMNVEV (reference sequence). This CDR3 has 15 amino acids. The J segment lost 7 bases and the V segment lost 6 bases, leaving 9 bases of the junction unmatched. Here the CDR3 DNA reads TGTGCCAGCAGGCCCGGGACAGGGGTTTACCAGCCCCAGCATTTT. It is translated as CASRPGTGVYQPQHF.

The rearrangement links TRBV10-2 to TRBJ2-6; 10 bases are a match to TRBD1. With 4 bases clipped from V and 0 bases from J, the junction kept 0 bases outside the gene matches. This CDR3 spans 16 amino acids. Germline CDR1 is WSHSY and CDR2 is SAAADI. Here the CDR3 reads CASSGTGGSGANVLTF. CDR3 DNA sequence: TGCGCCAGCAGTGGGACAGGGGGCTCTGGGGCCAACGTCCTGACTTTC.

CDR3 residues: CASSFLGSRIPDTQYF. The CDR3 nucleotides are TGCGCCAGCAGCTTCCTAGGGTCCCGAATTCCAGATACGCAGTATTTT. The chain recombines TRBV5-1 with TRBJ2-3; D ambiguous. The CDR3 loop spans 16 amino acids. CDR1 and CDR2 from the germline V gene are SGHRS and YFSETQ. With 2 bases removed from V and 4 bases from J, the gap between germline ends came to 17 bases.

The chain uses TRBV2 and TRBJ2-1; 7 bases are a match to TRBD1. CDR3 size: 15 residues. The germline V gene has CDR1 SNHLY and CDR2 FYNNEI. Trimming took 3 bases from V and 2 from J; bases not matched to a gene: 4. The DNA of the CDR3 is TGTGCCAGCAGTGAGGAGACAGGGACCTACAATGAGCAGTTCTTC. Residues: CASSEETGTYNEQFF.

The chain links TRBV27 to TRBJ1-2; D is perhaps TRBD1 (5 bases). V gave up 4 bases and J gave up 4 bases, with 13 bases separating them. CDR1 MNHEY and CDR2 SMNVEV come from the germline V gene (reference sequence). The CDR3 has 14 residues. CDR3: CASSYKPRAYGYTF. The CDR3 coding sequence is TGTGCCAGCAGTTATAAACCCAGGGCCTATGGCTACACCTTC.